This is a list of T cell receptor beta chains from one sample in a study of T cell changes during pregnancy in multiple sclerosis. Assay used: immunoSEQ multiplex PCR; TCRdb lists only in-frame clones, some missing. Of tens of thousands of clones in the sample, roughly nine tenths were seen once. Sequencing was performed on peripheral blood, taken in the third trimester of pregnancy. The receptors derive from a female donor in good health, enrolled as a control in a pregnancy study. Both conserved end residues are part of each CDR3. A D gene is named only where the DNA matches it firmly. Only part of the rows carry a size: once, few, many, or a class if the clone is expanded.

>16|TRBJ1-5|-|-|TRBV6-1
CASSEGTQGRNQPQHF
TGTGCCAGCAGTGAAGGGACACAGGGCAGGAATCAGCCCCAGCATTTT
>13|TRBJ1-5|-|-|TRBV2
CASTAAANQPQHF
TGTGCCAGCACGGCGGCAGCGAATCAGCCCCAGCATTTT
>15|TRBJ2-5|-|TRBD2|TRBV9
CASSPLSGGGETQYF
TGTGCCAGCAGCCCTCTGAGCGGGGGAGGGGAGACCCAGTACTTC
>13|TRBJ1-1|-|-|TRBV14
CASSQVDRSKAFF
TGTGCCAGCAGCCAAGTTGACAGGTCAAAAGCTTTCTTT
>15|TRBJ2-5|-|-|TRBV5-1
CASSLGLGIQETQYF
TGCGCCAGCAGCTTGGGACTAGGGATCCAAGAGACCCAGTACTTC
>14|TRBJ2-4|-|TRBD1|TRBV5-6
CASSADRGVNIQYF
TGTGCCAGCAGCGCTGACAGGGGGGTAAACATTCAGTACTTC
>16|TRBJ2-4|-|-|TRBV4-2
CASSQDQEGAKNIQYF
TGTGCCAGCAGCCAAGATCAGGAGGGAGCCAAAAACATTCAGTACTTC
>15|TRBJ1-5|-|TRBD1|TRBV9
CASSLGTVSNQPQHF
TGTGCCAGCAGCCTCGGGACAGTTAGCAATCAGCCCCAGCATTTT
>14|TRBJ1-3|-|-|TRBV13
CASSLRESGNTIYF
TGTGCCAGCAGCTTACGAGAATCTGGAAACACCATATATTTT
>18|TRBJ2-3|once|-|TRBV7-2
CASSLDAGTDFSTDTQYF
TGTGCCAGCAGCTTAGACGCGGGTACGGACTTTAGCACAGATACGCAGTATTTT
>17|TRBJ2-3|-|-|TRBV19
CASSPSLLGFSTDTQYF
TGTGCCAGTAGTCCCTCCTTACTAGGCTTTAGCACAGATACGCAGTATTTT
>17|TRBJ2-7|few|TRBD1|TRBV28
CASSFFIPGQGTDEQYF
TGTGCCAGCAGTTTTTTTATCCCCGGACAGGGTACGGACGAGCAGTACTTC
>17|TRBJ1-2|-|-|TRBV27
CASSLTSRRQSNYGYTF
TGTGCCAGCAGTTTAACCTCCCGAAGACAGAGTAACTATGGCTACACCTTC
>16|TRBJ2-2|-|-|TRBV7-3
CASSLIGPRGTGELFF
TGTGCCAGCAGCTTAATCGGACCCCGGGGCACCGGGGAGCTGTTTTTT
>17|TRBJ1-6|-|TRBD1|TRBV4-2
CASSQVPGTGNNSPLHF
TGTGCCAGCAGCCAAGTACCCGGGACAGGGAACAATTCACCCCTCCACTTT
>14|TRBJ2-7|-|-|TRBV5-1
CASRGQSASYEQYF
TGCGCCAGTAGAGGACAGAGCGCTTCCTACGAGCAGTACTTC
>14|TRBJ1-2|-|TRBD1|TRBV6-1
CASTPTGLPYGYTF
TGTGCCAGCACCCCGACAGGGCTACCCTATGGCTACACCTTC